Below, 13 T cell receptor beta chains from the same sample are listed, as sequenced in a study of human T cells and chemical hapten exposure. Regarding time point: patch test 1, 2 weeks after DPC sensitization. The treatment is: therapeutic diphenylcyclopropenone sensitization with weekly scalp DPC. A single record per CDR3 protein comes from TCRdb applying MiXCR to the RACE reads. The sample carries 180,000 or so distinct CDR3 sequences, more than 12% recorded once. The source was whole blood, collected in connection with sensitization to the hapten diphenylcyclopropenone (DPC). The receptor set was obtained from a young woman with alopecia areata. Some clones in this sample may be carry-over from other donors' samples.

This clonotype was seen a handful of times. The gene calls are TRBV6-1 and TRBJ2-5; a possible D gene is TRBD2 (6 bases). Germline assignment: CDR1 MNHNS and CDR2 SASEGT. Trimming took 8 bases from V and 8 from J, leaving 18 bases between them. The CDR3 covers 13 residues. The CDR3 sequence: CASGTNFGGTQYF. In nucleotides, the CDR3 is TGTGCCAGCGGAACAAACTTCGGGGGAACCCAGTACTTC.

The sample holds a few counts of this clonotype. Here the CDR3 reads CAISESAGEKAFF. The CDR3 DNA reads TGTGCCATCAGTGAGTCCGCGGGGGAGAAAGCTTTCTTT. The chain links TRBV10-3 to TRBJ1-1, with D perhaps TRBD1 (5 bases). CDR3 size: 13 residues. Trimming shortened V by 0 bases and J by 9 bases, and 11 bases separated the two germline ends. Germline lookup yields CDR1 ENHRY and CDR2 SYGVKD.

This clonotype was recorded a few times. This chain connects TRBV28 to TRBJ1-4; TRBD1 agrees at 7 bases. With V trimmed by 3 bases and J by 6 bases, 7 bases remained unmatched. Germline V gives CDR1 MDHEN, CDR2 SYDVKM. The CDR3 loop spans 15 amino acids. The CDR3 reads CASSFLRDRDEKLFF. The CDR3 nucleotides read TGTGCCAGCAGTTTTTTACGGGACAGAGATGAAAAACTGTTTTTT.

This rearrangement joins TRBV14 to TRBJ2-7, with 9 bases lining up with TRBD2. Germline CDR1 reads SGHDN; CDR2 reads FVKESK. The CDR3 length is 17 residues. Trimming at V came to 1 base and at J to 4 bases, leaving 11 bases not matched to a gene. The CDR3 is CASSQAPSAGGRYEQYF. The CDR3 nucleotides read TGTGCCAGCAGCCAAGCCCCTTCGGCGGGGGGGCGGTACGAGCAGTACTTC.

This clonotype has more than one count but fewer than ten. The chain is built from TRBV5-6 and TRBJ1-6, with no clear D. This CDR3 contains 14 residues. The V and J ends lost 1 base and 7 bases respectively, with 9 bases between them. Per the germline V gene, CDR1 is SGHDT and CDR2 is YYEEEE. DNA of the CDR3: TGTGCCAGCAGCTTGCGGCCCCCCAATTCACCCCTCCACTTT. This sequence encodes CASSLRPPNSPLHF.

This clonotype came up a few times. The chain couples TRBV10-3 to TRBJ2-2, with D unresolved. Trimming shortened V by 7 bases and J by 1 base, and 7 bases separated the two germline ends. CDR3 length: 13 residues. Germline CDR1 is ENHRY and CDR2 is SYGVKD. The CDR3 DNA sequence: TGTGCCATCACAGCCCAGAACACCGGGGAGCTGTTTTTT. Its protein product is CAITAQNTGELFF.

The chain carries TRBV29-1 and TRBJ1-4, with unresolved D. The CDR3 contains 11 residues. V was cut by 4 bases and J by 8 bases, with 8 bases left in between. Germline V gene data show CDR1 as SQVTM and CDR2 as ANQGSEA. CDR3 residues: CSVGEWEKLFF. Written as DNA, the CDR3 is TGCAGCGTTGGGGAATGGGAAAAACTGTTTTTT.

This clonotype was seen a single time. The V call is TRBV6-5, the J call TRBJ2-4, with D hard to call. The CDR3 loop spans 14 amino acids. V lost 6 bases and J 4 bases, leaving 13 bases between the germline ends. Germline-derived CDR1 and CDR2 are MNHEY and SVGAGI. CDR3 in amino acids: CASRKMTEKNIQYF. The CDR3 coding sequence is TGTGCCAGCAGGAAGATGACGGAGAAAAACATTCAGTACTTC.

This clonotype was counted at least ten times. The rearrangement links TRBV3-1 to TRBJ1-5, with D unresolved. V gave up 1 base and J gave up 5 bases, with 6 bases separating them. CDR1 LGHDT and CDR2 YNNKEL come from the germline V gene (reference sequence). There are 13 residues in the CDR3. The CDR3 loop reads CASSQAGDQPQHF. The CDR3 nucleotides read TGTGCCAGCAGCCAAGCAGGCGATCAGCCCCAGCATTTT.

The chain couples TRBV11-2 to TRBJ2-7; D is uncertain. Deletions cut 1 base from V and 2 bases from J, with 9 bases between. This CDR3 region has 14 residues. The germline gives CDR1 SGHAT, CDR2 FQNNGV. In DNA, the CDR3 is TGTGCCAGCAGCTTAGGGGCGCTCGCCTACGAGCAGTACTTC. This translates into CASSLGALAYEQYF.

This clonotype has more than one count but fewer than ten. V is TRBV18 and J is TRBJ2-7; no definite D call. V gave up 6 bases and J gave up 2 bases, with 11 bases separating them. The CDR3 spans 13 residues. CDR1 is KGHSH, CDR2 LQKENI, per germline. CDR3 in DNA: TGTGCCAGCTCCCGAGACAAGACCTACGAGCAGTACTTC. Its protein is CASSRDKTYEQYF.

This chain connects TRBV11-2 to TRBJ1-5, with D unclear. This CDR3 region has 12 residues. Germline CDR1 is SGHAT and CDR2 is FQNNGV. V was pared by 5 bases and J by 9 bases, with 11 bases between. CDR3 DNA sequence: TGTGCCAGCAGCCTACCGAATGCGCCCCAGCATTTT. Protein product: CASSLPNAPQHF. Full variable domain (missing parts from reference TRBV11-2 and TRBJ1-5): EAGVAQSPRYKIIEKRQSVAFWCNPISGHATLYWYQQILGQGPKLLIQFQNNGVVDDSQLPKDRFSAERLKGVDSTLKIQPAKLEDSAVYLCASSLPNAPQHFGDGTRLSIL.

This chain connects TRBV28 to TRBJ1-4; 8 nucleotides match TRBD1. Looked up from germline, CDR1 is MDHEN and CDR2 is SYDVKM. With 5 bases clipped from V and 6 bases from J, the junction kept 11 bases outside the gene matches. The length of the CDR3 is 16 residues. The CDR3: CASSRGQAGSYEKLFF. The CDR3 coding sequence is TGTGCCAGCAGTAGGGGACAGGCGGGTTCTTATGAAAAACTGTTTTTT.